What follows are 9 T cell receptor beta chains derived from one specimen sequenced in a study of T cells in pancreatic ductal adenocarcinoma (dated by TCRdb to the late 2010s). Preparation of the library involved the immunoSEQ multiplex PCR assay. Not all clones reach the TCRdb copy of this immuneACCESS table, which keeps in-frame sequences only. Checked studies attribute under half of the gap to unresolved V genes and leave the rest unexplained. This sample has roughly 100,000 clones in its table, and nearly 95% of those were observed once. The ten most abundant clones make up roughly 3.1% of the sample. The selected pancreatic ductal adenocarcinoma patients had received surgery without neoadjuvant therapy. Material: PBMCs. The receptor source for this set is a human donor with pancreatic ductal adenocarcinoma.

The rearrangement links TRBV7-2 to TRBJ2-7; possible D gene TRBD2, 5 bases. V dropped 2 bases and J dropped 4 bases, with 12 bases sitting between them. The CDR3 is 14 residues long. Germline assignment: CDR1 SGHTA and CDR2 FQGNSA. CDR3 region: CASSLSPGGYEQYF. The DNA for the CDR3 is TGTGCCAGCAGCTTAAGCCCAGGAGGTTACGAGCAGTACTTC.

The CDR3 loop is CASSNSGTGDGYTF. CDR3 coding DNA: TGTGCCAGCAGTAACTCCGGGACAGGGGATGGCTACACCTTC. The V call is TRBV27, the J call TRBJ1-2; 10 nucleotides match TRBD1. This CDR3 region has 14 residues. J gave up 6 bases and V 5 bases, and 6 bases lay outside the gene matches. Germline CDR1 reads MNHEY; CDR2 reads SMNVEV (reference sequence).

The chain has TRBV10-3 and TRBJ2-7; TRBD2 matches 9 bases. V lost 3 bases to trimming and J lost 3 bases; unmatched junction nucleotides: 6. The CDR3 runs 15 residues. Germline V gives CDR1 ENHRY, CDR2 SYGVKD. CDR3 amino acids: CAISDGLARDYEQYF. CDR3 DNA sequence: TGTGCCATCAGTGATGGACTAGCGAGGGACTACGAGCAGTACTTC.

Here the CDR3 reads CASRSLTSGSSGANVLTF. CDR3 coding DNA: TGTGCCAGCAGGTCGCTGACTAGCGGGAGTTCTGGGGCCAACGTCCTGACTTTC. The chain is built from TRBV11-2 and TRBJ2-6, with TRBD2 matching 12 bases. The trim removed 6 bases at V and 1 base at J, leaving 7 bases unmatched. The CDR3 runs to 18 residues. Germline V gene lookup returns CDR1 SGHAT and CDR2 FQNNGV.

The V and J genes are TRBV28 and TRBJ1-4; TRBD1 agrees at 9 bases. J was trimmed by 8 bases and V by 5 bases; bases with no gene match: 12. Germline CDR1 and CDR2: MDHEN and SYDVKM. The CDR3 runs to 16 residues. The CDR3 coding sequence is TGTGCCAGCAGTACAGACCCGGGACAGGGAGGAGAAAAACTGTTTTTT. This encodes CASSTDPGQGGEKLFF.

V and J are TRBV28 and TRBJ2-1; 8 positions agree with TRBD2. Trimming at V came to 6 bases and at J to 6 bases, leaving 16 bases not matched to a gene. Germline V gives CDR1 MDHEN, CDR2 SYDVKM. This CDR3 contains 17 residues. The CDR3 sequence is CASSPENFAGRANEQFF. CDR3 bases: TGTGCCAGCAGCCCTGAAAATTTCGCCGGGAGGGCCAATGAGCAGTTCTTC.

The chain combines TRBV29-1 with TRBJ1-3; TRBD1 matches at 9 bases. Germline CDR1 SQVTM, CDR2 ANQGSEA. Trimming at V came to 6 bases and at J to 4 bases, leaving 7 bases not matched to a gene. This CDR3 is 14 amino acids long. CDR3 bases: TGCAGCGTGGGGGACAGGGTGTCGGGAAACACCATATATTTT. Its protein is CSVGDRVSGNTIYF. Supplemented by reference TRBV29-1 and TRBJ1-3, the full variable domain reads SAVISQKPSRDICQRGTSLTIQCQVDSQVTMMFWYRQQPGQSLTLIATANQGSEATYESGFVIDKFPISRPNLTFSTLTVSNMSPEDSSIYLCSVGDRVSGNTIYFGEGSWLTVV.

The chain carries TRBV11-2 and TRBJ2-2; the D gene is possibly TRBD1 (5 bases). Germline V lookup: CDR1 SGHAT, CDR2 FQNNGV. The CDR3 extends over 14 amino acids. V lost 1 base and J lost 3, with 6 bases in between. The CDR3 DNA reads as TGTGCCAGCAGCTTAGTCAGGGACACCGGGGAGCTGTTTTTT. Residues: CASSLVRDTGELFF.

Turning to this clone: One end of the junction varies from germline; a read error may be responsible. The CDR3 spells CASSLDSAGKVF. The DNA of the CDR3 is TGTGCCAGCAGCTTAGATTCGGCAGGGAAGGTCTTC. The chain links TRBV11-2 to TRBJ2-1, with D possibly matching TRBD1 (5 bases). The CDR3 covers 12 residues. Germline values: CDR1 SGHAT, CDR2 FQNNGV.